This record looks at one T cell receptor (beta chain) sequence and its context. The data were produced by immunoSEQ multiplex PCR, yet TCRdb's version contains in-frame clones alone and is incomplete. The profile shows about 480,000 clones, around 79% of them singletons. Germline assignment: CDR1 WNHNN and CDR2 SYGVQD (reference sequence). The CDR3 runs to 12 residues. V shed 0 bases and J shed 10 bases, with 6 bases lying between them. This sample is part of a study of shared clonotypes between healthy human individuals. Study-wide context: Aged 18 to 49, the donors were two women and a few men.

The chain recombines TRBV10-1 with TRBJ2-2; unclear D gene. What was sequenced was PBMCs. The sequence derives from a woman in her thirties or forties in good health. Some clones in this sample may be carry-over from other donors' samples. The CDR3 DNA follows: TGCGCCAGCAGTGAGTCCAGTGCGGAGCTGTTTTTT. It encodes CASSESSAELFF.